This T cell receptor beta chain was documented in a study of T cell changes during pregnancy in multiple sclerosis. Produced via immunoSEQ multiplex PCR; TCRdb's table is partial and in-frame only. Among under 90,000 clones listed, 92% were seen once. Germline CDR1 SGHDN, CDR2 FVKESK. The CDR3 runs to 15 residues. V lost 6 bases to trimming and J lost 8 bases; unmatched junction nucleotides: 8. Sequencing was performed on peripheral blood, taken after pregnancy. The TCR was taken from a female donor in good health, enrolled as a control in a pregnancy study. This sequence joins TRBV14 and TRBJ2-1; 12 bases map to TRBD2. CDR3 region: CASRVGLAGSYEQFF. The CDR3 DNA reads as TGTGCCAGCAGGGTAGGACTAGCGGGAAGTTATGAGCAGTTCTTC.